The 16 T cell receptor beta chains in this list originate from one sample, sequenced in a study of vaccination and CD4 T cells after COVID-19 (dated by TCRdb to 2021 to 2024). No antigen has been assigned to these receptors. Read against the paper, the sample's treatment or condition label means: 10-day PBMC culture with coronavirus spike peptide pools or control peptides (ViraFEST assay). CD4+ T cells from unexposed donors were collected before the COVID-19 pandemic (2011-2018). Libraries were made using PCR. Sequencing was carried out with an Illumina iSeq 100. At the Johns Hopkins FTIC core, DNA from the cultured CD4+ T cells underwent TCR sequencing with the Oncomine TCR Beta short-read assay. The QIAamp micro DNA kit was used to extract genomic DNA from the cultured CD4+ T cells. Using fastp at Q25 and MiXCR, TCRdb reprocessed the public reads and kept productive beta chains. Merged by CDR3 protein, the rows form single entries marked with the most common genes and DNA. A total of around 11,000 distinct CDR3 sequences appear in this sample, around 28% of them only once. 15% to 20% of the sample is taken by the ten largest.

The specimen sequenced was CD4+ T cells from blood, cultured in vitro. These TCRs come from a human donor in good health.

The genes are TRBV7-3 and TRBJ2-1; a weak D match, TRBD2 (6 bases). CDR1 is SGHTA and CDR2 is FQGTGA in the germline V gene. Trimming removed 4 bases at V and 6 bases at J, with 10 bases between. The CDR3 has 13 amino acids. The CDR3 region is CASSSGLFNEQFF. CDR3 bases: TGTGCCAGCAGCTCGGGACTGTTCAATGAGCAGTTCTTC.

The chain carries TRBV7-6 and TRBJ2-3; 13 bases align to TRBD2. Losses at the gene ends were 5 bases for V and 5 bases for J; bases not matched to a gene: 4. The CDR3 loop spans 15 amino acids. Germline-derived CDR1 and CDR2 are SGHVS and FNYEAQ. This CDR3 reads CASSRGLAGKDTQYF. The CDR3 DNA reads as TGTGCCAGCAGCCGGGGACTAGCGGGAAAAGATACGCAGTATTTT. Complete variable domain (other parts from reference TRBV7-6 and TRBJ2-3): GAGVSQSPRYKVTKRGQDVALRCDPISGHVSLYWYRQALGQGPEFLTYFNYEAQQDKSGLPNDRFSAERPEGSISTLTIQRTEQRDSAMYRCASSRGLAGKDTQYFGPGTRLTVL.

This clonotype was seen a handful of times. One end of the junction does not line up with germline, which may come from a read error. The genes are TRBV28 and TRBJ1-2; 8 bases are shared with TRBD1. The CDR3 is made up of 15 amino acids. From germline, CDR1 is MDHEN and CDR2 SYDVKM. CDR3 DNA: TGTGCCAGCAGTCCTCCGGGACAGGCCCTTCGGTGGATCGCCTTC. Translation: CASSPPGQALRWIAF.

CDR3 DNA: TGTGCCAGCAGGACAGGGGGCAGTGAGCAGTTCTTC. Amino acids: CASRTGGSEQFF. The chain recombines TRBV12-3 or TRBV12-4 with TRBJ2-1; 10 positions match TRBD1. The CDR3 consists of 12 residues. Losses at the gene ends were 6 bases for V and 9 bases for J; bases not matched to a gene: 2.

The chain joins TRBV19 to TRBJ2-7; no definite D call. There are 14 residues in the CDR3. V gave up 1 base and J gave up 3 bases, with 10 bases separating them. The germline V gene has CDR1 LNHDA and CDR2 SQIVND (reference sequence). CDR3 coding DNA: TGTGCCAGTAGTATAGGGGAAGGAAGCTACGAGCAGTACTTC. The encoded protein is CASSIGEGSYEQYF.

This clonotype was picked up a small number of times. The V gene is TRBV6-5, the J gene TRBJ1-1, with 8 bases fitting TRBD1. CDR3 length equals 14 residues. The V segment lost 4 bases and the J segment 1 base; nucleotides outside the gene matches: 2. Germline V CDR1 and CDR2: MNHEY, SVGAGI. The DNA of the CDR3 is TGTGCCAGCAGTTCCGGGACAGGGAACACTGAAGCTTTCTTT. Its protein product is CASSSGTGNTEAFF.

This clonotype was counted only a few times. The J gene is TRBJ1-1, the V gene TRBV20-1; 10 nucleotides line up with TRBD1. V shed 3 bases and J 1 base; nucleotides not matched to a gene: 8. This CDR3 contains 16 residues. Per germline, CDR1 DFQATT and CDR2 SNEGSKA (reference sequence). CDR3 loop: CSARVADRGSNTEAFF. CDR3 in DNA: TGCAGTGCTAGGGTTGCGGACAGGGGGTCGAACACTGAAGCTTTCTTT.

This clonotype was seen a handful of times. The gene calls are TRBV6-1 and TRBJ1-5; D unclear. The CDR3 is made up of 14 amino acids. Per the germline V gene, CDR1 is MNHNS and CDR2 is SASEGT. V lost 8 bases, J lost 4 bases, and 15 bases lay in between. CDR3 sequence reads: CASQSIWGNQPQHF. The CDR3 DNA follows: TGTGCCAGCCAATCCATCTGGGGTAATCAGCCCCAGCATTTT.

The chain employs TRBV6-5 and TRBJ2-7; 7 bases are a match to TRBD2. The V gene's germline CDR1 is MNHEY and CDR2 SVGAGI. The CDR3 sequence is 15 residues long. J was trimmed by 6 bases and V by 4 bases; bases with no gene match: 12. The DNA of the CDR3 is TGTGCCAGCAGTTCCACCGGGACGGGGGGTGGCGAGCAGTACTTC. Protein sequence: CASSSTGTGGGEQYF.

The rearrangement joins TRBV6-1 to TRBJ2-3; the D is unclear. This CDR3 region has 16 residues. The V and J ends lost 6 bases and 4 bases respectively, with 20 bases between them. Germline CDR1 is MNHNS and CDR2 is SASEGT. CDR3 loop: CASSPARAGSADTQYF. CDR3 DNA: TGTGCCAGCAGCCCGGCAAGGGCCGGTTCGGCAGATACGCAGTATTTT.

This clonotype was seen a few times. This sequence joins TRBV20-1 and TRBJ2-7; 7 positions agree with TRBD2. CDR3 length equals 13 residues. J gave up 4 bases and V 3 bases, and 6 bases lay outside the gene matches. Germline assignment: CDR1 DFQATT and CDR2 SNEGSKA (reference sequence). The chain's CDR3 is CSASVGRSYEQYF. DNA of the CDR3: TGCAGTGCTAGTGTCGGGAGGTCGTACGAGCAGTACTTC.

This clonotype was observed a few times. The chain couples TRBV28 to TRBJ1-6; no clear D gene. This CDR3 comprises 15 residues. V was cut by 4 bases and J by 5 bases, with 12 bases left in between. CDR1 is MDHEN and CDR2 is SYDVKM in the germline V gene. Here the CDR3 DNA reads TGTGCCAGCAGTTCCGCGGCCGGAAATAATTCACCCCTCCACTTT. It is translated as CASSSAAGNNSPLHF.

This clonotype occurred a few times. The genes are TRBV2 and TRBJ2-7; D perhaps matches TRBD1 (5 bases). Germline V gene sequence: CDR1 SNHLY, CDR2 FYNNEI. This CDR3 has 15 amino acids. V was trimmed by 1 base and J by 3 bases, leaving 13 bases between them. This CDR3 is CASSEDRRRDYEQYF. DNA for the CDR3: TGTGCCAGCAGTGAAGATCGGCGCAGGGACTACGAGCAGTACTTC.

About this clonotype itself: A much larger clonotype is one base distant, so this may be a read error. The genes are TRBV20-1 and TRBJ1-2, with 9 nucleotides matching TRBD1. CDR1 is DFQATT, CDR2 SNEGSKA, per germline (reference sequence). The CDR3 is 14 amino acids. CDR3 nucleotides: TGCAGTGTTAGAGTTCCGGGACAGGGTGATGGCTACACCTTC. Its protein product is CSVRVPGQGDGYTF.

This clonotype was detected only a few times. This chain connects TRBV5-6 to TRBJ1-5; no clear D. CDR1 is SGHDT, CDR2 YYEEEE, per germline. The CDR3 length is 15 residues. The germline V and J ends were trimmed by 0 bases and 4 bases, with 11 bases remaining between them. CDR3: CASSLAGGENQPQHF. CDR3 nucleotides: TGTGCCAGCAGCTTGGCGGGCGGGGAAAATCAGCCCCAGCATTTT.

By its share, this clonotype is medium-sized (0.01 to 0.1%). This chain links TRBV6-5 with TRBJ1-5, with D perhaps matching TRBD1 (5 bases). V was shortened by 4 bases and J by 1 base, with 11 bases between the two germline ends. CDR3 length: 15 amino acids. Germline values: CDR1 MNHEY, CDR2 SVGAGI. Here the CDR3 DNA reads TGTGCCAGCAGTTCCGGGACGGTGAGCAATCAGCCCCAGCATTTT. Amino acids: CASSSGTVSNQPQHF.